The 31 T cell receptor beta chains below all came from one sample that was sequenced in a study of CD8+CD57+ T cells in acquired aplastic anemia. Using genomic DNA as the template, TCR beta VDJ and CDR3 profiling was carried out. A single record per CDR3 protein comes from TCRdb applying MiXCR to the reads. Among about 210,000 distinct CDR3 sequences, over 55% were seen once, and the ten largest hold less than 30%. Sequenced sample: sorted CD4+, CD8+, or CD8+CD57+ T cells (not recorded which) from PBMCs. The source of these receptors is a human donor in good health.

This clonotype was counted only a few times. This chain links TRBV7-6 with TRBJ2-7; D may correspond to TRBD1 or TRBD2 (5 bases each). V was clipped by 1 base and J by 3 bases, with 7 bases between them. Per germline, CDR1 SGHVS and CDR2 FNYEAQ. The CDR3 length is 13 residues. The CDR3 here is CASSLGGDYEQYF. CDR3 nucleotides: TGTGCCAGCAGCTTAGGAGGGGACTACGAGCAGTACTTC.

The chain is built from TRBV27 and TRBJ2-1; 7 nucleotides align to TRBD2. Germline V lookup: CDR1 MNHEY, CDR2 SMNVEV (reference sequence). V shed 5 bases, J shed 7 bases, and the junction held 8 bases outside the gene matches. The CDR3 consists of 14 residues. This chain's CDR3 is CASSLIAGLNEQFF. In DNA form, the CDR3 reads TGTGCCAGCAGTCTCATAGCGGGTCTAAATGAGCAGTTCTTC.

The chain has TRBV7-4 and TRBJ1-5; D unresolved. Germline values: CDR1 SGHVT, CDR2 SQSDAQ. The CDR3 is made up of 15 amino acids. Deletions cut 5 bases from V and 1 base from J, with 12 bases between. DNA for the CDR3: TGTGCCAGCAGCCGGACGAGTCGAAGCAATCAGCCCCAGCATTTT. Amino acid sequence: CASSRTSRSNQPQHF.

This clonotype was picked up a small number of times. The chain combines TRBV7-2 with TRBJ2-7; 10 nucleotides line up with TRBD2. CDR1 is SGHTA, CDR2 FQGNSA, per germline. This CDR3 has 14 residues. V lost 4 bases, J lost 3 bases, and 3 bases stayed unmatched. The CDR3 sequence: CASSSAGGYYEQYF. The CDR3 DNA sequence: TGTGCCAGCAGCTCAGCGGGGGGGTACTACGAGCAGTACTTC.

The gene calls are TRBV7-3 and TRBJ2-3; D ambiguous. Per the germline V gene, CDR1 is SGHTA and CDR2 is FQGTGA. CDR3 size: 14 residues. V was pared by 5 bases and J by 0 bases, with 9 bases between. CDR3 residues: CASSNPDSTDTQYF. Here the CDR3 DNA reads TGTGCCAGCAGCAACCCGGACAGCACAGATACGCAGTATTTT.

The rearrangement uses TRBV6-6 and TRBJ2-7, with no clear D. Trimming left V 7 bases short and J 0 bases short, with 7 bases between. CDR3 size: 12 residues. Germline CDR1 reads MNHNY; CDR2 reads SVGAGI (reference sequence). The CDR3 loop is CASKPGSYEQYF. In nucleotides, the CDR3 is TGTGCCAGCAAGCCGGGCTCCTACGAGCAGTACTTC.

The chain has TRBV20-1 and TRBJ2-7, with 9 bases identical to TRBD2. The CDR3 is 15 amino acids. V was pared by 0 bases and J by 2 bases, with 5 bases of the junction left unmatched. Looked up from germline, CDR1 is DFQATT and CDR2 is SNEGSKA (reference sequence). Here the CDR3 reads CSARDTASGAYEQYF. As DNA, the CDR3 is TGCAGTGCTAGAGATACGGCTAGCGGGGCCTACGAGCAGTACTTC.

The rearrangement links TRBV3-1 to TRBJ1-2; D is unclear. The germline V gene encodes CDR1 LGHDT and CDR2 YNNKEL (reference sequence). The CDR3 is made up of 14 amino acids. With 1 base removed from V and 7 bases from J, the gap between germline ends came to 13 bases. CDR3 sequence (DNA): TGTGCCAGCAGCCAAGCGGGAGGAGCAGCTGGCTACACCTTC. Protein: CASSQAGGAAGYTF.

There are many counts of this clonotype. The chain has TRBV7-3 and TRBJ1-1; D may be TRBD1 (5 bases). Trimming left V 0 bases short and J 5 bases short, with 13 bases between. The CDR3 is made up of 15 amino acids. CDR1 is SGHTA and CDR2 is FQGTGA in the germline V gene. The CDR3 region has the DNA TGTGCCAGCAGCTTAACTGAGCGTCGGGGGACTGAAGCTTTCTTT. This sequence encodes CASSLTERRGTEAFF.

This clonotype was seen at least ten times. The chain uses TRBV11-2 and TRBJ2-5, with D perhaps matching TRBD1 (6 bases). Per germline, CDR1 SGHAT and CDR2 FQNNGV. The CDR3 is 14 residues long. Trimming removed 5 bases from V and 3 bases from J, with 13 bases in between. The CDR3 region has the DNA TGTGCCAGCAGCCCCCAGGGGCGGGAAGAGACCCAGTACTTC. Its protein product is CASSPQGREETQYF.

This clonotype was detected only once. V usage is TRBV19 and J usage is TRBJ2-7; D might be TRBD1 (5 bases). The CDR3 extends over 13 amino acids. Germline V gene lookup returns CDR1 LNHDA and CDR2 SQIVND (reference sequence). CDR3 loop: CPIQDERSYEQYF. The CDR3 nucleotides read TGTCCGATACAGGATGAGAGGTCCTACGAGCAGTACTTC.

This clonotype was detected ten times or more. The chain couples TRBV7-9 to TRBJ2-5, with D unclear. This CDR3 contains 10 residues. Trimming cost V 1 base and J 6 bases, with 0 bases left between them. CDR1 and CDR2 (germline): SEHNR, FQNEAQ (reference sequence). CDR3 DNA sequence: TGTGCCAGCAGCTTAGAGACCCAGTACTTC. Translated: CASSLETQYF.

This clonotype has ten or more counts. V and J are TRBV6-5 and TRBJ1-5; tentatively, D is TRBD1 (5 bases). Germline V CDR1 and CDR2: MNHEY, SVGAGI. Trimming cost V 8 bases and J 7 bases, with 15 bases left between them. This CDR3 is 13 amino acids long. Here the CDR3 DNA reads TGTGCCAGCGGTGCGGGGGGAGGACAGCCCCAGCATTTT. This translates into CASGAGGGQPQHF.

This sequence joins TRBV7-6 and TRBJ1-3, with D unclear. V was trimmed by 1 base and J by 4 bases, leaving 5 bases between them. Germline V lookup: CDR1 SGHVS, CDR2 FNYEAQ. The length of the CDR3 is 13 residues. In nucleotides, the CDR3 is TGTGCCAGCAGCTTAGGTCGGGGAAACACCATATATTTT. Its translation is CASSLGRGNTIYF.

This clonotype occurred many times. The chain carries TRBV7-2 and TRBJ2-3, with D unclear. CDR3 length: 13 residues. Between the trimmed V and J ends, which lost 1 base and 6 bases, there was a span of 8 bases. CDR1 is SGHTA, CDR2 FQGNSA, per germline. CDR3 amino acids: CASSLELLDTQYF. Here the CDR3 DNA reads TGTGCCAGCAGCTTAGAGTTGCTGGATACGCAGTATTTT.

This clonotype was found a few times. The CDR3 sequence: CSVWTGGSYEQYF. DNA of the CDR3: TGCAGTGTTTGGACAGGGGGCTCCTACGAGCAGTACTTC. The rearrangement joins TRBV20-1 to TRBJ2-7; 10 bases fit TRBD1. There are 13 residues in the CDR3. V dropped 7 bases and J dropped 0; count of bases not matched to a gene: 3. Germline V lookup: CDR1 DFQATT, CDR2 SNEGSKA (reference sequence).

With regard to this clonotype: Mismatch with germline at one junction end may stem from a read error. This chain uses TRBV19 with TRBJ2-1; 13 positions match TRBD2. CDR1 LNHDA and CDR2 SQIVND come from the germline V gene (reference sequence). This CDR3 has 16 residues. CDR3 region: CASSPGLAGPYNEPSF. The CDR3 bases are TGTGCCAGCAGCCCGGGACTAGCGGGGCCCTACAATGAGCCGTCCTTC.

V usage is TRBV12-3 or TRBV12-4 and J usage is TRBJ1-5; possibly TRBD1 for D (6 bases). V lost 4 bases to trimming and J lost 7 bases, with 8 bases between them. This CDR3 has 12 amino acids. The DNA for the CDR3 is TGTGCCAGCAGTTGGGGGCCCCAGCCCCAGCATTTT. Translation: CASSWGPQPQHF.

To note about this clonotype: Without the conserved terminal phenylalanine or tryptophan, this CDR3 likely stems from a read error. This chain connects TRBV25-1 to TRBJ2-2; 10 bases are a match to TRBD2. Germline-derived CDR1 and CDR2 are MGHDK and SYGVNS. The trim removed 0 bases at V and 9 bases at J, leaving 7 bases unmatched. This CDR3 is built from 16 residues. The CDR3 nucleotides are TGTGCCAGCAGTGAATACGGTCTAGCGGGAGTCTGGGAGCTGTTTATT. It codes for CASSEYGLAGVWELFI.

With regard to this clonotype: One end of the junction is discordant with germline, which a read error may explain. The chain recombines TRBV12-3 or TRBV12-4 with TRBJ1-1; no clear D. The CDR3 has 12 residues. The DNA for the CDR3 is TGTGCCGGCAGTTATAGGAACACCGAAGCTTTCTTT. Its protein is CAGSYRNTEAFF.

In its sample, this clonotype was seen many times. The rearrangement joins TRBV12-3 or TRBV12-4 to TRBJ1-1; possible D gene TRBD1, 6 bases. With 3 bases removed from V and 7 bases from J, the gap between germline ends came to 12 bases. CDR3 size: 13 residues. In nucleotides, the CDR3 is TGTGCCAGCAGTTTGGGAGGGGGGAGTGAAGCTTTCTTT. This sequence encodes CASSLGGGSEAFF.

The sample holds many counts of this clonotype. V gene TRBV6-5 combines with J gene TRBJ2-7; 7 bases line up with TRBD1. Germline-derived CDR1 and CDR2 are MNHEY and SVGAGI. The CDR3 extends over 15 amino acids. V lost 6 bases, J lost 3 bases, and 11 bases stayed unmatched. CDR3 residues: CASRQGVSSSYEQYF. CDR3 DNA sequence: TGTGCCAGCAGGCAGGGGGTCAGTAGTAGCTACGAGCAGTACTTC.

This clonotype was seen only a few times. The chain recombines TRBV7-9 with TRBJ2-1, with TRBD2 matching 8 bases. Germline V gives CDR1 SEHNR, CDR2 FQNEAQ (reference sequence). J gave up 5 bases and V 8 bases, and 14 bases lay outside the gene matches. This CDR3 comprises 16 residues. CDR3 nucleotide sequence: TGTGCCAGCTCACCATTTCGCGGGGGGCCCGACAATGAGCAGTTCTTC. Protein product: CASSPFRGGPDNEQFF.

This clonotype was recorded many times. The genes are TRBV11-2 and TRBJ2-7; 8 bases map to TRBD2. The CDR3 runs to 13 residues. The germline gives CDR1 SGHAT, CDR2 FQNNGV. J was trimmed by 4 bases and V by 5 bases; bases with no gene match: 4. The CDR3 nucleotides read TGTGCCAGCAGCCCGGGACTAGTATACGAGCAGTACTTC. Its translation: CASSPGLVYEQYF.

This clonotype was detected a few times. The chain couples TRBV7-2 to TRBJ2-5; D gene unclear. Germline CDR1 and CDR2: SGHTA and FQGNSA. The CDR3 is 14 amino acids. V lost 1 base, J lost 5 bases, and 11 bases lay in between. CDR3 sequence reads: CASSLGLPPETQYF. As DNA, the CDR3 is TGTGCCAGCAGCTTAGGACTTCCCCCGGAGACCCAGTACTTC.

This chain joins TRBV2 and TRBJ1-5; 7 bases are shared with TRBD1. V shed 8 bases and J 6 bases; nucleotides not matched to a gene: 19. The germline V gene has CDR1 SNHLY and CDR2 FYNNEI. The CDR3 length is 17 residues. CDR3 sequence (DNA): TGTGCCAGCGGGAGAGATCAACAGGGGAGGGGGAGTCAGCCCCAGCATTTT. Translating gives CASGRDQQGRGSQPQHF.

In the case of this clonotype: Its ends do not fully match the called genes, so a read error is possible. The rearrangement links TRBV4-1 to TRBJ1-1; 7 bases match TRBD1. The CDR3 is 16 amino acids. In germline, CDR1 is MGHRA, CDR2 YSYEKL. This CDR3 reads CASSQEGTDANTEAFF. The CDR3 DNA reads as TGTGCCAGCAGCCAAGAGGGGACAGATGCGAACACTGAAGCTTTCTTT.

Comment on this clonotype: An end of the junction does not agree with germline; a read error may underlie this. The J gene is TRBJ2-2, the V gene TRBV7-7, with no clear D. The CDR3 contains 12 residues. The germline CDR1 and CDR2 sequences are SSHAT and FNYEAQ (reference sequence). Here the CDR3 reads CASSQRDGELFF. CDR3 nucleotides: TGTGCTAGCAGTCAAAGGGACGGGGAGCTGTTTTTT.

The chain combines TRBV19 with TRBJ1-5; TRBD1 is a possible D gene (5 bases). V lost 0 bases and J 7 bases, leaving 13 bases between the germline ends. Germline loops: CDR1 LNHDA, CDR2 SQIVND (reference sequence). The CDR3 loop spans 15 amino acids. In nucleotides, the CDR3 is TGTGCCAGTAGTATAGACGGGGCCCGGGGGCAGCCCCAGCATTTT. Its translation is CASSIDGARGQPQHF.

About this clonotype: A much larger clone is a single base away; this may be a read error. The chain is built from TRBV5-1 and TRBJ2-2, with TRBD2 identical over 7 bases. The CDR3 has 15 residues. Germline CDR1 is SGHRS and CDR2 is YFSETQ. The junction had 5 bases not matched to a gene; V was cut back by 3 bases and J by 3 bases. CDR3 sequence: CASSCPRGDTGELFF. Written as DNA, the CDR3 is TGCGCCAGCAGCTGTCCCCGGGGGGACACCGGGGAGCTGTTTTTT. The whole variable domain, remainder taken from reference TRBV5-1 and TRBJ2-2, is KAGVTQTPRYLIKTRGQQVTLSCSPISGHRSVSWYQQTPGQGLQFLFEYFSETQRNKGNFPGRFSGRQFSNSRSEMNVSTLELGDSALYLCASSCPRGDTGELFFGEGSRLTVL.

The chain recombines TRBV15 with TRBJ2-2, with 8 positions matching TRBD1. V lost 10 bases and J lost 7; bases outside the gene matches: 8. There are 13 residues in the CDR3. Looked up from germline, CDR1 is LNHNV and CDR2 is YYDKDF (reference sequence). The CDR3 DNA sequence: TGTGCCAGCCAGGGGGCAAGAATCGGGGAGCTGTTTTTT. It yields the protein CASQGARIGELFF. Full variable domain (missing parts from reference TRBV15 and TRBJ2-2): DAMVIQNPRYQVTQFGKPVTLSCSQTLNHNVMYWYQQKSSQAPKLLFHYYDKDFNNEADTPDNFQSRRPNTSFCFLDIRSPGLGDTAMYLCASQGARIGELFFGEGSRLTVL.